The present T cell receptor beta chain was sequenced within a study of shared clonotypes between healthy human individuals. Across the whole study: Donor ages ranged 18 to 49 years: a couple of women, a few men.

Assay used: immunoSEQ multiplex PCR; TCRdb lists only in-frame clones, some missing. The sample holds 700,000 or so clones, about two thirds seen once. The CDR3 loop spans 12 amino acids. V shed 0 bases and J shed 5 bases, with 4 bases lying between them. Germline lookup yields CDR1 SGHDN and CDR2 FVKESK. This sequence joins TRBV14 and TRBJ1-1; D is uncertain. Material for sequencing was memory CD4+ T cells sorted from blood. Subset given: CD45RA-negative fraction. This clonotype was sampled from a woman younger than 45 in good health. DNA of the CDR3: TGTGCCAGCAGCCAAGATTGGACTGAAGCTTTCTTT. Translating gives CASSQDWTEAFF. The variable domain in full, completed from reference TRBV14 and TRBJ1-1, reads EAGVTQFPSHSVIEKGQTVTLRCDPISGHDNLYWYRRVMGKEIKFLLHFVKESKQDESGMPNNRFLAERTGGTYSTLKVQPAELEDSGVYFCASSQDWTEAFFGQGTRLTVV.